This T cell receptor (beta chain) was recorded in a study of CD39 and CD103 CD8 tumor-infiltrating T cells (dated by TCRdb to the late 2010s). Context from the whole study: Repertoire comparisons were shown for an HPV-positive HNSCC, an HPV-negative HNSCC, an ovarian cancer and a melanoma patient. Deep sequencing of TCRbeta CDR3 was used to compare the repertoires of CD8 TIL subsets, defined by CD103 and CD39, against those of peripheral memory CD8 T cells. Results the study describes overall, beyond this receptor: DP CD8 TILs appeared to be more oligoclonal than DN and SP CD8 TILs and blood memory CD8 T cells, with roughly 50-90% covered by the top 30 clonotypes. DP TIL clonotypes were rarely detected in blood or uninvolved lymph node, whereas DN TIL clonotypes were found to largely overlap with peripheral memory CD8 repertoires.

Genomic DNA was extracted with the DNeasy Blood and Tissue Kit from 10,000 to 100,000 sorted cells per subset. The immunoSEQ service sequenced and mapped the TCRbeta V-J or V-D-J regions, with each sample reaching coverage above 9.5x. Concerning the study's data processing: Analysis was restricted to productive rearrangements exported from the immunoSEQ Analyzer platform, and clonality was assessed using the 500 most abundant clones. Repertoire overlap between populations was quantified with the Morisita-Horn similarity index and the Jaccard index. Morisita-Horn similarity between CD8 T-cell subset TCR repertoires was measured in six or seven cancer patients. TCRdb stores this immuneACCESS table with in-frame sequences only. Part of the clones is absent; in the studies checked, under half of the shortfall reflects unresolved V genes, and no reason is known for the rest. That table gives V, J and clone size, and the DNA gave D and trimming. In this sample the table shows 7,000 to 8,500 clones, approximately 66% of which occur a single time. The ten largest clones take up roughly 60% of the sample.

No therapy was being received by patients at the time of sample collection, although prior treatments had ranged from chemotherapy, radiotherapy, surgery and immunotherapy to none. After thawing, cells went through T lymphocyte enrichment using a negative-selection kit, with EpCAM beads added for tumor-infiltrating lymphocytes. Memory CD8 T cells were sorted using a CD8+CD4-CD45RA- gate, without regard to whether the cells expressed CCR7. Before analysis, peripheral blood mononuclear cells were separated on a Ficoll-Paque PLUS gradient and then cryopreserved. Populations were sorted on a FACSAria II to more than 97% purity, and the cell pellets were frozen for TCR sequencing without being cultured. Comment on this clone: Its antigen is not yet known. Per-base quality was not reported, and no clone a single base away is much larger than it.

Looking up the germline V gene yields CDR1 SGHDN and CDR2 FVKESK. Between the V and J ends, shortened by 6 bases and 2 bases respectively, the junction contains 13 bases. The CDR3 sequence holds 14 residues, the cysteine and phenylalanine included. Just CDR3 DNA is preserved here, 42 bases in frame from base 1. The source material was CD8+ T cells sorted from blood. The sample's cell subset or site label is to be understood as: total memory CD8 T cells (CD45RA-CCR7+/-) from blood or uninvolved lymph node. The receptor's source is a human donor with head and neck squamous cell carcinoma. The chain joins TRBV14 to TRBJ2-5; matching of 6 bases hints at TRBD2 as the D gene. The DNA reads as follows: TGTGCCAGCAGTAACCAGGCGGGGCAAGAGACCCAGTACTTC. This gives the protein CASSNQAGQETQYF. This CDR3, with the reference TRBV14 and TRBJ2-5 proteins standing in past its ends, gives the full variable domain EAGVTQFPSHSVIEKGQTVTLRCDPISGHDNLYWYRRVMGKEIKFLLHFVKESKQDESGMPNNRFLAERTGGTYSTLKVQPAELEDSGVYFCASSNQAGQETQYFGPGTRLLVL.